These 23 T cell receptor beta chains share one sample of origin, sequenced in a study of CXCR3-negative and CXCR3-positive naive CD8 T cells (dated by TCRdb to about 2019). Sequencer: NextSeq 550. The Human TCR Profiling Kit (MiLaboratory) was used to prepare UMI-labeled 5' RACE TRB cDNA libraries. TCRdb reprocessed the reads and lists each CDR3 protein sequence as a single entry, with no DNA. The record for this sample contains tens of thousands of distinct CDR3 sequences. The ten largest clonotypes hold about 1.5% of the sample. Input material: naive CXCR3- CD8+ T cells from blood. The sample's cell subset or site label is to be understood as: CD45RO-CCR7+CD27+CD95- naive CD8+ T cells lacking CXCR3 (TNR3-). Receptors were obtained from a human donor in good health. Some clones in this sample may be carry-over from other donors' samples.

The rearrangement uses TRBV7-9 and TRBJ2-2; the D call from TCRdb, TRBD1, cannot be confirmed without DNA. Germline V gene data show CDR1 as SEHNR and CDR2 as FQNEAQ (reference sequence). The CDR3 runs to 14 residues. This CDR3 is CASSRRGATGELFF.

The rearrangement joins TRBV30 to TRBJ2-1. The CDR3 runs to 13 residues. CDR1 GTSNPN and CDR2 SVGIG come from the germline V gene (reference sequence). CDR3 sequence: CAWSLQLPQEQFF.

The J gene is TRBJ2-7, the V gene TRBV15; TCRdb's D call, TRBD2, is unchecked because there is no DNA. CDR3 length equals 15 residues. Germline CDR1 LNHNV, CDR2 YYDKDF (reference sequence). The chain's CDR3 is CATSRTSGGPYEQYF.

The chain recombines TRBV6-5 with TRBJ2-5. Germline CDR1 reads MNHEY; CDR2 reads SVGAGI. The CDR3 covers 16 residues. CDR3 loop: CASSTHSDTPIETQYF.

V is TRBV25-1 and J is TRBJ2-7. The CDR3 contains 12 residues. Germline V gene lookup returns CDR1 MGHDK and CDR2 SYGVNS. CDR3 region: CASSVASYEQYF.

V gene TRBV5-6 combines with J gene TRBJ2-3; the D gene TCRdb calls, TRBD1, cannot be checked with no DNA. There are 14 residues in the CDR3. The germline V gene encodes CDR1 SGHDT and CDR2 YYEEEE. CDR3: CASSLGQGADTQYF.

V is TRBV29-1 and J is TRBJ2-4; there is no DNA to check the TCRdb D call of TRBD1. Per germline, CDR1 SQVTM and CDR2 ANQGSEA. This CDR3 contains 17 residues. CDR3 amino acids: CSVRGGIQSLTKNIQYF.

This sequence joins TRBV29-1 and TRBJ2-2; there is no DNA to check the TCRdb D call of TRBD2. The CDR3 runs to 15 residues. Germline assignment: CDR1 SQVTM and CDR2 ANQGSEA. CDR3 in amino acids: CSVLTSGKFGGELFF.

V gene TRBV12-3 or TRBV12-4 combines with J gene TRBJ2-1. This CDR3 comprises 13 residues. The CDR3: CASSSVIYNEQFF.

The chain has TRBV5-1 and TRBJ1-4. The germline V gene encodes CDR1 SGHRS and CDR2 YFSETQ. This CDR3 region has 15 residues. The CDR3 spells CASSLSVATNEKLFF.

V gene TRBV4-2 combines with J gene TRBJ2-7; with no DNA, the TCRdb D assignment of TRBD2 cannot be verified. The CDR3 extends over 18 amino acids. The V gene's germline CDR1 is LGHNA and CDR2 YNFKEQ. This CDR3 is CASSQDLLGLAGTYEQYF.

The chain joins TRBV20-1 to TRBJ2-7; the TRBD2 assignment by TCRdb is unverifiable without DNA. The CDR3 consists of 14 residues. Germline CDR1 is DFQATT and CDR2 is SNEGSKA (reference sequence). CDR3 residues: CSARVSGRELEQYF.

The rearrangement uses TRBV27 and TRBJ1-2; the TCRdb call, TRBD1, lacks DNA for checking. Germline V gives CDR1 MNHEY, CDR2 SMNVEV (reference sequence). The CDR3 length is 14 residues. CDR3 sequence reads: CASSTGGDGYGYTF.

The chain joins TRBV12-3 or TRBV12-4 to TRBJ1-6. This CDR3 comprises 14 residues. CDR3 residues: CASSLAGEGSPLHF.

CDR3 sequence: CASSWGTWGEKLFF. The chain couples TRBV11-2 to TRBJ1-4; TCRdb names TRBD1, which stays unverified in the absence of DNA. The germline V gene encodes CDR1 SGHAT and CDR2 FQNNGV. This CDR3 is built from 14 residues.

The chain's CDR3 is CSARETGPEAFF. The chain is built from TRBV20-1 and TRBJ1-1; TCRdb selects TRBD1, and the lack of DNA leaves this call unchecked. The V gene's germline CDR1 is DFQATT and CDR2 SNEGSKA (reference sequence). This CDR3 has 12 residues.

The CDR3 spells CASSYPSSRVIFNEQFF. This chain links TRBV28 with TRBJ2-1; TCRdb calls TRBD2, which cannot be checked without DNA. This CDR3 is 17 amino acids long. CDR1 and CDR2 (germline): MDHEN, SYDVKM.

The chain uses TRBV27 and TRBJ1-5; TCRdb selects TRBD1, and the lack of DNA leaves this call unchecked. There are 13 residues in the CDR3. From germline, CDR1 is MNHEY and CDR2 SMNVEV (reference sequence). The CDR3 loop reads CASSSGNNQPQHF.

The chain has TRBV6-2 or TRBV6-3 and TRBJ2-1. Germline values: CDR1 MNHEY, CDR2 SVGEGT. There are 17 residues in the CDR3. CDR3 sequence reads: CASSYSTSRGGYNEQFF.

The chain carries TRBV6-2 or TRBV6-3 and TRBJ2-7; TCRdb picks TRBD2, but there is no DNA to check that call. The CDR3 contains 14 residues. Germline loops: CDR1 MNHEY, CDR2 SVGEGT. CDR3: CASSWREGTYEQYF.

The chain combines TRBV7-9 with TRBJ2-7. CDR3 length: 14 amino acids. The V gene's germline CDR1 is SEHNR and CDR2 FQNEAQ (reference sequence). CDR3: CASSPEFELHEQYF.

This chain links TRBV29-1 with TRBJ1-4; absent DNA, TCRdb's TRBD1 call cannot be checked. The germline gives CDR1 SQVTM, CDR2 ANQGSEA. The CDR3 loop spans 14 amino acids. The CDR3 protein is CSVEVPGQNEKLFF.

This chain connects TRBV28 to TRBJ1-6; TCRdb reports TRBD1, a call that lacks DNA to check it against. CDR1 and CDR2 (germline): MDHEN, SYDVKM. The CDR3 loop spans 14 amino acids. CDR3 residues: CASSRTVYNSPLHF. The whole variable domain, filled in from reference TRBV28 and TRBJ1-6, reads DVKVTQSSRYLVKRTGEKVFLECVQDMDHENMFWYRQDPGLGLRLIYFSYDVKMKEKGDIPEGYSVSREKKERFSLILESASTNQTSMYLCASSRTVYNSPLHFGNGTRLTVT.